A selection of T cell receptor beta chains follows, all from one sample in a study of OX40 agonist ivuxolimab in advanced cancers. Here immunoSEQ multiplex PCR was the method, and the copy in TCRdb shows in-frame clones only, minus some. There are roughly 73,000 clones in the sample; roughly 91% occur only once, and around 2.5% lies in the top ten. The sequences come from CD4+ or CD8+ T cells sorted from blood, collected in a trial of the OX40 agonist ivuxolimab. Receptors were obtained from an adult with an advanced solid tumor such as melanoma, head and neck, liver or kidney cancer. Both conserved end residues are part of each CDR3. A D gene is named only where the DNA matches it firmly. Rows may omit the clone size; those that give it use once, few, many or a size class.

clone_size	d_call	j_call	v_call	cdr3_aa	cdr3_nt
-	-	TRBJ1-1	TRBV19	CASRPQVVVNTEAFF	TGTGCCAGTCGACCCCAGGTAGTCGTGAACACTGAAGCTTTCTTT
-	-	TRBJ1-1	TRBV6-1	CASLRSVEIAEAFF	TGTGCCAGCCTTCGCTCGGTTGAGATAGCTGAAGCTTTCTTT
-	-	TRBJ2-7	TRBV30	CAWTVGGAQYF	TGTGCCTGGACGGTGGGGGGGGCGCAGTACTTC
-	TRBD1	TRBJ1-4	TRBV2	CASGTDTNEKLFF	TGTGCCAGCGGGACAGACACAAATGAAAAACTGTTTTTT
-	-	TRBJ2-2	TRBV11-3	CASSLGSGELFF	TGTGCCAGCAGCTTGGGATCCGGGGAGCTGTTTTTT
-	-	TRBJ1-5	TRBV4-1	CASSIRDRTGQPQHF	TGCGCCAGCAGCATCCGGGACCGGACGGGACAGCCCCAGCATTTT
-	-	TRBJ1-5	TRBV5-4	CASSLRDFDQPQHF	TGTGCCAGCAGCCTCCGGGACTTTGATCAGCCCCAGCATTTT
-	TRBD1	TRBJ1-4	TRBV5-1	CASSPDGTGDEKLFF	TGCGCCAGCAGCCCGGACGGGACAGGGGACGAAAAACTGTTTTTT
-	-	TRBJ1-5	TRBV7-6	CASSLTGDDQPQHF	TGTGCCAGCAGCTTAACGGGGGACGATCAGCCCCAGCATTTT
-	TRBD1	TRBJ2-3	TRBV11-2	CASSPPGQGITDTQYF	TGTGCCAGCAGCCCTCCTGGACAGGGTATAACAGATACGCAGTATTTT
once	TRBD2	TRBJ2-5	TRBV5-1	CASSLARLAEQQETQYF	TGCGCCAGCAGCTTGGCCAGGCTAGCGGAACAGCAAGAGACCCAGTACTTC
-	-	TRBJ1-5	TRBV4-1	CASSQDFGSNQPQHF	TGCGCCAGCAGCCAAGATTTCGGGAGCAATCAGCCCCAGCATTTT
-	TRBD1	TRBJ1-5	TRBV19	CASSIPLQQGAYQPQHF	TGTGCCAGTAGTATACCTCTTCAACAGGGGGCGTACCAGCCCCAGCATTTT
once	-	TRBJ2-6	TRBV10-3	CAINSYAGANVLTF	TGTGCCATCAACAGCTATGCTGGGGCCAACGTCCTGACTTTC